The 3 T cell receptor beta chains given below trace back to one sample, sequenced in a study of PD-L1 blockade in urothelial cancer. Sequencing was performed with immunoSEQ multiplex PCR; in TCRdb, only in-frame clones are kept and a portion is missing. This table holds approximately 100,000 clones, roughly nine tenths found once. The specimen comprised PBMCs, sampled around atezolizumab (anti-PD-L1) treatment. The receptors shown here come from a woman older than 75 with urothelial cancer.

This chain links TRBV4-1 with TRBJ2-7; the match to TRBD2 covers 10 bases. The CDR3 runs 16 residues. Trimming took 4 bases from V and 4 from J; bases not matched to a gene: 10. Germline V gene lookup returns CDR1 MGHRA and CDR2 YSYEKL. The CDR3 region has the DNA TGCGCCAGCAGCCCGACCCTAGCGGGAGCCAGGTACGAGCAGTACTTC. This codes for CASSPTLAGARYEQYF.

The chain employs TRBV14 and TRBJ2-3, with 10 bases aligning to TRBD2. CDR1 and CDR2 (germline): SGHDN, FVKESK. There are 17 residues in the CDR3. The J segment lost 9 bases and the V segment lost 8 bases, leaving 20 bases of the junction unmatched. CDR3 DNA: TGTGCCAGCTCCGGGGGTAGCGGGAGGTCGGCTGAGGGGACGCAGTATTTT. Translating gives CASSGGSGRSAEGTQYF.

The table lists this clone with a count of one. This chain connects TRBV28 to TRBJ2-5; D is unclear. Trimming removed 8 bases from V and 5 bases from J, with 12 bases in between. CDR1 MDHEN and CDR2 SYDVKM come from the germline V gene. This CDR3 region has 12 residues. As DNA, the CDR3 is TGTGCCAGCTGTGGAGCCACCGAGACCCAGTACTTC. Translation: CASCGATETQYF.